Presented here are 9 T cell receptor beta chains from one specimen sequenced in a study of cytomegalovirus exposure and HLA in healthy donors. Use of 60 Vbeta and 13 Jbeta primers characterized the PCR. Sequencing was performed with immunoSEQ multiplex PCR; in TCRdb, only in-frame clones are kept and a portion is missing. The profile covers fewer than 150,000 clones, with 75% to 85% appearing a single time and 6.2% taken by the ten largest. Specimen: PBMCs. These receptors all come from a woman aged 40-49 years in good health and CMV-seropositive.

This clone was seen a few times. This specimen includes other DNA sequences encoding the same CDR3. The chain links TRBV10-3 to TRBJ2-7, with D possibly being TRBD2 (6 bases). CDR3 length: 16 amino acids. Germline loops: CDR1 ENHRY, CDR2 SYGVKD. Trimming took off 4 bases at V and 4 bases at J, with 20 bases between the two ends. The chain's CDR3 is CAISGPGGQKAYEQYF. CDR3 sequence (DNA): TGTGCCATCAGTGGACCCGGAGGGCAAAAAGCATACGAGCAGTACTTC.

The rearrangement uses TRBV28 and TRBJ1-3; possibly TRBD1 for D (5 bases). V was pared by 4 bases and J by 0 bases, with 10 bases between. Germline CDR1 and CDR2: MDHEN and SYDVKM. CDR3 size: 15 residues. This CDR3 is CASSYGGGSGNTIYF. CDR3 DNA: TGTGCCAGCAGTTATGGCGGGGGCTCTGGAAACACCATATATTTT. Full variable domain (remainder filled in from reference TRBV28 and TRBJ1-3): DVKVTQSSRYLVKRTGEKVFLECVQDMDHENMFWYRQDPGLGLRLIYFSYDVKMKEKGDIPEGYSVSREKKERFSLILESASTNQTSMYLCASSYGGGSGNTIYFGEGSWLTVV.

V usage is TRBV6-5 and J usage is TRBJ2-7, with 7 bases identical to TRBD1. The CDR3 has 15 residues. Germline values: CDR1 MNHEY, CDR2 SVGAGI. V was pared by 6 bases and J by 0 bases, with 8 bases of the junction left unmatched. The CDR3 region has the DNA TGTGCCAGCAGAAGGGGGCCACTGGGCTCCTACGAGCAGTACTTC. This codes for CASRRGPLGSYEQYF.

The chain uses TRBV28 and TRBJ1-5; TRBD1 matches 9 bases. The CDR3 is 15 residues long. Per the germline V gene, CDR1 is MDHEN and CDR2 is SYDVKM. Trimming took 4 bases from V and 6 from J; bases not matched to a gene: 7. The DNA for the CDR3 is TGTGCCAGCAGTTATACAGGGGGCATGAGTCAGCCCCAGCATTTT. It translates to CASSYTGGMSQPQHF.

A remark on this clone: At the DNA level, this CDR3 is encoded by other sequences in the same sample as well. The rearrangement joins TRBV2 to TRBJ2-3, with D perhaps TRBD2 (5 bases). V was shortened by 6 bases and J by 2 bases, with 9 bases between the two germline ends. Germline CDR1 is SNHLY and CDR2 is FYNNEI. This CDR3 region has 13 residues. The CDR3 loop reads CASSRDYTDTQYF. The CDR3 DNA sequence: TGTGCCAGCAGCCGGGATTACACAGATACGCAGTATTTT.

The CDR3 DNA sequence: TGTGCCAGCGACCCCACAGGGTCTTCTGAAGCTTTCTTT. It yields the protein CASDPTGSSEAFF. V usage is TRBV11-1 and J usage is TRBJ1-1; D perhaps matches TRBD1 (6 bases). V lost 8 bases, J lost 6 bases, and 16 bases lay in between. CDR3 length: 13 amino acids. CDR1 SGHAT and CDR2 FQDESV come from the germline V gene (reference sequence).

CDR3 DNA sequence: TGTGCCAGCAGTCCCGGGACAGGGGGGTATGGCTACACCTTC. Translated, it gives CASSPGTGGYGYTF. The chain combines TRBV6-5 with TRBJ1-2; 11 nucleotides align to TRBD1. Per the germline V gene, CDR1 is MNHEY and CDR2 is SVGAGI. The CDR3 is 14 residues long. The trim removed 5 bases at V and 5 bases at J, leaving 4 bases unmatched.

The chain recombines TRBV6-5 with TRBJ1-5, with 10 bases identical to TRBD1. J was trimmed by 7 bases and V by 6 bases; bases with no gene match: 9. CDR3 length: 15 residues. Germline CDR1 reads MNHEY; CDR2 reads SVGAGI. As DNA, the CDR3 is TGTGCCAGCAGACCCGGGACAGGGGTCCGGCAGCCCCAGCATTTT. This sequence encodes CASRPGTGVRQPQHF.

V gene TRBV18 combines with J gene TRBJ2-3; possible D gene TRBD2, 5 bases. Germline V lookup: CDR1 KGHSH, CDR2 LQKENI. Trimming took 3 bases from V and 3 from J, leaving 13 bases between them. The CDR3 sequence is 15 residues long. The CDR3: CASSPPGSRTDTQYF. The CDR3 DNA reads TGTGCCAGCTCACCTCCGGGATCACGGACAGATACGCAGTATTTT. The whole variable domain, filled in from reference TRBV18 and TRBJ2-3, reads NAGVMQNPRHLVRRRGQEARLRCSPMKGHSHVYWYRQLPEEGLKFMVYLQKENIIDESGMPKERFSAEFPKEGPSILRIQQVVRGDSAAYFCASSPPGSRTDTQYFGPGTRLTVL.